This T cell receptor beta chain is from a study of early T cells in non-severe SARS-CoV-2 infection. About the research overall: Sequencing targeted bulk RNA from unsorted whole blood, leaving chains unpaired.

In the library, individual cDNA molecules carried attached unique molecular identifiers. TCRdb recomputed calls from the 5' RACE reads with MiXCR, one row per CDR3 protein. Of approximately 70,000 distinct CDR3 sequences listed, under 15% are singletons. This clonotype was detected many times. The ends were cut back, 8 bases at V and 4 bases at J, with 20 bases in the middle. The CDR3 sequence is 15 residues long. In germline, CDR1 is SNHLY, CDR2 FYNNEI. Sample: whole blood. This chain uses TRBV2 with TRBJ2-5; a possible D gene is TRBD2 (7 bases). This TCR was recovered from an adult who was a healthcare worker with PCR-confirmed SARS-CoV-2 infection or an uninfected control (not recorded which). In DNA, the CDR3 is TGTGCCAGCTGTAGGCGGCAGGGGAGGGGAGAGACCCAGTACTTC. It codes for CASCRRQGRGETQYF.